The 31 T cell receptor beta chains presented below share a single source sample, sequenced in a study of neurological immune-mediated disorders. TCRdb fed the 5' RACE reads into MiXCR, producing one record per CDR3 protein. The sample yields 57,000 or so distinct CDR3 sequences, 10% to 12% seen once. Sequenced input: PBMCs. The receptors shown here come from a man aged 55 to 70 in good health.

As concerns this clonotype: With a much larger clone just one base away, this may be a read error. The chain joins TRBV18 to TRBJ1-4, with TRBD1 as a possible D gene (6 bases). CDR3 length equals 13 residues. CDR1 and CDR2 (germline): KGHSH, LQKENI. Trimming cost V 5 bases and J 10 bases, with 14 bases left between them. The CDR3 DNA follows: TGTGCCAGCTCAGCGGATGAGGGGGGAAAACTGTTTTTT. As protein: CASSADEGGKLFF.

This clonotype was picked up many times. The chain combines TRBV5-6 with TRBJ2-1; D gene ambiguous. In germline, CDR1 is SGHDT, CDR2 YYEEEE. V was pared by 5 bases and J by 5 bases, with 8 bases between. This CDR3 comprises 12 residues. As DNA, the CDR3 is TGTGCCAGCAGTCATAGACACAATGAGCAGTTCTTC. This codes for CASSHRHNEQFF.

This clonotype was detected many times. The DNA of the CDR3 is TGCAGTGCTAGAGTTGACAGGGGTGTATCGACTGGGGCCAACGTCCTGACTTTC. Amino acids: CSARVDRGVSTGANVLTF. V is TRBV20-1 and J is TRBJ2-6; 8 bases fit TRBD1. V shed 1 base, J shed 2 bases, and the junction held 10 bases outside the gene matches. CDR1 and CDR2 from the germline V gene are DFQATT and SNEGSKA (reference sequence). The CDR3 loop spans 18 amino acids.

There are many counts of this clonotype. The CDR3 sequence: CASSQGLDQPQHF. The CDR3 region has the DNA TGTGCCAGCAGCCAAGGCCTGGATCAGCCCCAGCATTTT. J is TRBJ1-5 and V is TRBV3-1; D gene uncertain. Trimming removed 1 base from V and 5 bases from J, with 6 bases in between. Looked up from germline, CDR1 is LGHDT and CDR2 is YNNKEL (reference sequence). The CDR3 has 13 residues.

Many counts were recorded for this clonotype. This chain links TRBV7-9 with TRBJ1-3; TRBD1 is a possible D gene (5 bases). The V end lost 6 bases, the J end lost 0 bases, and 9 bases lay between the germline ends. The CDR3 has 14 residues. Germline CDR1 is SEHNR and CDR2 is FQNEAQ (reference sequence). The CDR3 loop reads CASRPGASGNTIYF. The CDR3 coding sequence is TGTGCCAGCAGACCCGGGGCCTCTGGAAACACCATATATTTT.

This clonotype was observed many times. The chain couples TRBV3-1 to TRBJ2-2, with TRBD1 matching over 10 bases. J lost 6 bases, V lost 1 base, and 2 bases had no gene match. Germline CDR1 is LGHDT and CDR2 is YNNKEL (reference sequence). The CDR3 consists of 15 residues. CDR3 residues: CASSQVGQGSGELFF. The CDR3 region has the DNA TGTGCCAGCAGCCAAGTGGGACAGGGGTCCGGGGAGCTGTTTTTT.

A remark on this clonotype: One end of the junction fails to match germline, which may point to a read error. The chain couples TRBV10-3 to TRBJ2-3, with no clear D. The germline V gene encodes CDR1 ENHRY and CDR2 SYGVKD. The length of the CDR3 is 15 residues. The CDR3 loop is CAISEPRPGTYTQYF. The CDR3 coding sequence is TGTGCCATCAGTGAGCCTCGTCCTGGCACATATACCCAGTATTTT.

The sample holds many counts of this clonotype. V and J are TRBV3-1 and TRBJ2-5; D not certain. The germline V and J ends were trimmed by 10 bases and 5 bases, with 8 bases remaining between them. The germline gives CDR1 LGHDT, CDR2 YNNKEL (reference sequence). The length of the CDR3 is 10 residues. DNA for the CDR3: TGTGCCACCTCGAAGGAGACCCAGTACTTC. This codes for CATSKETQYF.

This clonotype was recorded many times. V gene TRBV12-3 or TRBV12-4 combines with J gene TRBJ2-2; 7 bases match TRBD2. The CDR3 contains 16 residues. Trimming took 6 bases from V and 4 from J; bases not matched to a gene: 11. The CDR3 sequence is CASSSPTSLGTGELFF. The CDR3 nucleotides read TGTGCCAGCAGCAGCCCGACTAGCCTTGGCACCGGGGAGCTGTTTTTT.

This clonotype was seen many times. CDR3 sequence (DNA): TGTGCCAGCCGTCTCGGTCCAGGGACAGATACGCAGTATTTT. It specifies CASRLGPGTDTQYF. The chain has TRBV6-6 and TRBJ2-3; possible D gene TRBD1, 5 bases. The CDR3 runs to 14 residues. Trimming pared 8 bases from V and 3 bases from J, leaving 15 bases between. Per the germline V gene, CDR1 is MNHNY and CDR2 is SVGAGI (reference sequence).

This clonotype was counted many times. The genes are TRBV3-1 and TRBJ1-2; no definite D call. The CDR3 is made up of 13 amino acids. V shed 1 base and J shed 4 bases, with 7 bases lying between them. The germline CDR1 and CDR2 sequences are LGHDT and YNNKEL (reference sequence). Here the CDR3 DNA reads TGTGCCAGCAGCCAAGGGGATTTCTATGGCTACACCTTC. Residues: CASSQGDFYGYTF.

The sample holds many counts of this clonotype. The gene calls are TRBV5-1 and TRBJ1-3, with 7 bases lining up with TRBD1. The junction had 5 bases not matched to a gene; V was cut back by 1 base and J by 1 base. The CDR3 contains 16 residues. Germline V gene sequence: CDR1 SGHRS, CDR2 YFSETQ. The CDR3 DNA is TGCGCCAGCAGCTTGCTACAGGGGCGGTCTGGAAACACCATATATTTT. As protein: CASSLLQGRSGNTIYF.

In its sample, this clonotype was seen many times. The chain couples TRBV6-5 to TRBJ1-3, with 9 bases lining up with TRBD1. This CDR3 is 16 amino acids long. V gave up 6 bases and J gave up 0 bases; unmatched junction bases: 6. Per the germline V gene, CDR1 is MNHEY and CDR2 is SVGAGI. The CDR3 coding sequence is TGTGCCAGCAGACGGGACAGGGCGAACTCTGGAAACACCATATATTTT. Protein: CASRRDRANSGNTIYF.

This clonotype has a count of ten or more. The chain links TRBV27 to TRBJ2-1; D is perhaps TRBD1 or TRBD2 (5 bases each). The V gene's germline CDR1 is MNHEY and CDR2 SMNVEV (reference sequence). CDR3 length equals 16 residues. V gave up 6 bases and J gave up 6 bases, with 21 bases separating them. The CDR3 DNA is TGTGCCAGCAGGGGGTACCGGGACGGCGATTTCAATGAGCAGTTCTTC. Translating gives CASRGYRDGDFNEQFF.

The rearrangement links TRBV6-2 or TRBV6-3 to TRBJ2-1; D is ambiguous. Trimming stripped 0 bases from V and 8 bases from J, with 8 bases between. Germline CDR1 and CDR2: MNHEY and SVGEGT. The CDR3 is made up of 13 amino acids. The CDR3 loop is CASSYSGVHEQFF. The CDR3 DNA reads TGTGCCAGCAGTTACTCTGGGGTCCATGAGCAGTTCTTC.

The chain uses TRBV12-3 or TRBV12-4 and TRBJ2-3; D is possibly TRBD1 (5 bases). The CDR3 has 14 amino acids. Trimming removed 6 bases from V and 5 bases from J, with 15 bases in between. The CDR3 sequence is CASRSGAGRDTQYF. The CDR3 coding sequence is TGTGCCAGCAGAAGTGGGGCAGGGCGAGATACGCAGTATTTT.

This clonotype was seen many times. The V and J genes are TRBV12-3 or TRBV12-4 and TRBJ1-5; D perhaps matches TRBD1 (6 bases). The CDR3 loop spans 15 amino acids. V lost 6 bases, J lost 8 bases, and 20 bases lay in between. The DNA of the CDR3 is TGTGCCAGCAGCCGCCGGACAGCAAGCCCGGAGCCCCAGCATTTT. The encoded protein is CASSRRTASPEPQHF.

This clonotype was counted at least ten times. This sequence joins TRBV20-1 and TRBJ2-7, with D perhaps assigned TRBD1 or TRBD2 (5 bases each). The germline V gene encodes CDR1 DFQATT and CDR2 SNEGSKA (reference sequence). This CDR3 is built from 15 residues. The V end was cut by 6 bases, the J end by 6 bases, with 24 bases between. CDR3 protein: CSAPEYGVGTSEQYF. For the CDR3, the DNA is TGCAGTGCCCCGGAGTATGGGGTAGGGACGAGCGAGCAGTACTTC.

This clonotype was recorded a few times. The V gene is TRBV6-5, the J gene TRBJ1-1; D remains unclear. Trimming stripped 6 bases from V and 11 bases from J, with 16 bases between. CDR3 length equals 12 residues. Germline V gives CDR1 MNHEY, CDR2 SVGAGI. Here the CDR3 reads CASSTRYLDAFF. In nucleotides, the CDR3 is TGTGCCAGCAGCACTCGGTATTTAGATGCTTTCTTT.

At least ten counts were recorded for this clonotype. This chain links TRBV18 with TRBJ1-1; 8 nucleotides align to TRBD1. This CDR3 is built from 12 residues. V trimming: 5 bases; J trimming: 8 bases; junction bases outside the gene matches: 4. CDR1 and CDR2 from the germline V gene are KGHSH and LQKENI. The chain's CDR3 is CASSVGQGEAFF. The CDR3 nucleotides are TGTGCCAGCTCAGTCGGACAGGGCGAAGCTTTCTTT.

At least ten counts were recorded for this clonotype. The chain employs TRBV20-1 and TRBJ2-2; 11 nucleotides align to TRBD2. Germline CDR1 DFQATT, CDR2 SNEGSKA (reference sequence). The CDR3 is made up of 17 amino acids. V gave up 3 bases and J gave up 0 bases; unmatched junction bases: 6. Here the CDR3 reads CSASEGLAGPNTGELFF. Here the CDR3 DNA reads TGCAGTGCTAGCGAAGGACTAGCGGGTCCGAACACCGGGGAGCTGTTTTTT.

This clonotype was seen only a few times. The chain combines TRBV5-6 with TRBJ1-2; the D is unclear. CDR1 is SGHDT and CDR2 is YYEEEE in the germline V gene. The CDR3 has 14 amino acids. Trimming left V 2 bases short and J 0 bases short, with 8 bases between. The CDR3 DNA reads TGTGCCAGCAGCTTCGGGGATTCTAACTATGGCTACACCTTC. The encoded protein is CASSFGDSNYGYTF.

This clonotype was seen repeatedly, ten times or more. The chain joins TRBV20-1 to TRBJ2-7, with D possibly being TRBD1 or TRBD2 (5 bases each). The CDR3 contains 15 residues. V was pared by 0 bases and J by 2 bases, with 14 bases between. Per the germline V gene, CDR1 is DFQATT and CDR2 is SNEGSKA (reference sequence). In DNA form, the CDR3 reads TGCAGTGCTAGAGATCTCGGGACCGTTGCCTACGAGCAGTACTTC. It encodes CSARDLGTVAYEQYF.

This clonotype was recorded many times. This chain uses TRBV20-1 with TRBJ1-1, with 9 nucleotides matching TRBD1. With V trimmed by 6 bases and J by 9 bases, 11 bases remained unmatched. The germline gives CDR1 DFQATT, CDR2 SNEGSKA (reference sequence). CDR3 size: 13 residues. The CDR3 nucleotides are TGCAGTGCAAGTCCGGGACAGGGTTGGAAAGCTTTCTTT. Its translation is CSASPGQGWKAFF.

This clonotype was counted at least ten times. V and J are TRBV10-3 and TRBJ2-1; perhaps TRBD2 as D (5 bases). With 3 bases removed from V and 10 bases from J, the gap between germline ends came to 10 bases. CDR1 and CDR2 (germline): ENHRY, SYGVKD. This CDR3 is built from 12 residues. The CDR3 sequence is CAISDSSAEQFF. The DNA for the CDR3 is TGTGCCATCAGTGATAGTAGCGCCGAGCAGTTCTTC.

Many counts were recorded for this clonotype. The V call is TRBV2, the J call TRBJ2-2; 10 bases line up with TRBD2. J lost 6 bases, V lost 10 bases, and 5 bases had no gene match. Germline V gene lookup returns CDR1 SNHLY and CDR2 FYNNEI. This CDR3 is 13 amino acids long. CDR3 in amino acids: CATKTSGSGELFF. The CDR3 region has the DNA TGTGCCACAAAGACTAGCGGGTCCGGGGAGCTGTTTTTT.

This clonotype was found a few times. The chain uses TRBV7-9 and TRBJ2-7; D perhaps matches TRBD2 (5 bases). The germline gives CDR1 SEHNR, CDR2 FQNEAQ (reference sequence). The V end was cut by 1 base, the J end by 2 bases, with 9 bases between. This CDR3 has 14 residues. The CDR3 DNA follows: TGTGCCAGCAGCTTAGACCGGGGAACCTACGAGCAGTACTTC. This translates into CASSLDRGTYEQYF.

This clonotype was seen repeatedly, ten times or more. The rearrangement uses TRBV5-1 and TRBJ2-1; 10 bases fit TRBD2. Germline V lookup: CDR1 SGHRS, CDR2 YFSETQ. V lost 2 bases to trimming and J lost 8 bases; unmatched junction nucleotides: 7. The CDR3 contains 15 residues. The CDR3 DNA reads TGCGCCAGCAGCTTCAGCGGGGGGGCTCTTCATGAGCAGTTCTTC. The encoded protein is CASSFSGGALHEQFF.

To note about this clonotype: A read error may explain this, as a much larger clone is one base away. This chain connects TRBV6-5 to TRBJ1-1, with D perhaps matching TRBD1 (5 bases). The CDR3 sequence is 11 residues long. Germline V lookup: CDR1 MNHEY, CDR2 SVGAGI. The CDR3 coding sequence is TGTGACAGCGACAATGGGGGGAAAGCTTTCTTT. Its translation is CDSDNGGKAFF.

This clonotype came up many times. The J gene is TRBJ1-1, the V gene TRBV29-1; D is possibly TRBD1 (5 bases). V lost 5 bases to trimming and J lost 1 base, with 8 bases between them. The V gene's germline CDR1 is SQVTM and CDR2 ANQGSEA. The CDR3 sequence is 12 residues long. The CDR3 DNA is TGCAGCGTTATGACAGCGAACACTGAAGCTTTCTTT. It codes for CSVMTANTEAFF.

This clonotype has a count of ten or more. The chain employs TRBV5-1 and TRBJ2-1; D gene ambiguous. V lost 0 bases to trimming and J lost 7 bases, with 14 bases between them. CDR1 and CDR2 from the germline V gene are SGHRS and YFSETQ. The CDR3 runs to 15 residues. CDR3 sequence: CASSLDLSYFNEQFF. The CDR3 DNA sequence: TGCGCCAGCAGCTTGGATCTGAGCTACTTTAATGAGCAGTTCTTC.